The TCR beta chain described here comes from a study of cytomegalovirus exposure and HLA in healthy donors. The study, taken as a whole, reports: The majority of CMV-associated TCR beta chains were reported as apparently HLA-restricted in a later analysis. Indistinguishable V segments such as TRBV6-2 and TRBV6-3 were excluded. Later analysis identified a missense DCLRE1C variant that was linked to TCR beta V- and J-gene trimming.

Concerning this clone itself: Antigen: not known.

Germline CDR1 and CDR2: MNHEY and SVGAGI. Trimming cost V 0 bases and J 6 bases, with 11 bases left between them. The CDR3 extends over 14 amino acids. The PCR employed 60 Vbeta primers together with 13 Jbeta primers. TCRdb's copy holds only in-frame clones and misses some; the assay was immunoSEQ multiplex PCR. The data hold under 250,000 clones, with 85% observed a single time. J is TRBJ1-1 and V is TRBV6-5; the D gene is possibly TRBD1 (6 bases). The sequencing sample was made of PBMCs. The clonotype comes from a girl aged 2 to 9 in good health and CMV-seronegative. As DNA, the CDR3 is TGTGCCAGCAGTTACTCGAGGGGGATCGCTGAAGCTTTCTTT. Translated: CASSYSRGIAEAFF.